These 4 T cell receptor beta chains originate from one sample sequenced in a study of cytomegalovirus exposure and HLA in healthy donors. Both 60 Vbeta primers and 13 Jbeta primers went into the PCR. Here immunoSEQ multiplex PCR was the method, and the copy in TCRdb shows in-frame clones only, minus some. The sample lists under 150,000 clones; 75% to 90% were seen once. The specimen was PBMCs. Receptors were obtained from a woman under 40 in good health and CMV-seropositive.

The chain combines TRBV30 with TRBJ2-6; D remains ambiguous. The ends were cut back, 4 bases at V and 2 bases at J, with 6 bases in the middle. The CDR3 totals 13 residues. The germline V gene encodes CDR1 GTSNPN and CDR2 SVGIG (reference sequence). The CDR3 nucleotides are TGTGCCTGGACGCGAGCTGGGGCCAACGTCCTGACTTTC. Its translation is CAWTRAGANVLTF.

The rearrangement uses TRBV2 and TRBJ2-1, with 10 bases aligning to TRBD2. This CDR3 contains 15 residues. Germline V CDR1 and CDR2: SNHLY, FYNNEI. V was clipped by 5 bases and J by 7 bases; unmatched bases: 8. CDR3 protein: CASSQSGRERNEQFF. Written as DNA, the CDR3 is TGTGCCAGCAGTCAGAGCGGGAGGGAGAGGAATGAGCAGTTCTTC.

V gene TRBV5-3 combines with J gene TRBJ2-1, with TRBD2 matching 9 bases. TRBV5-3 is marked as an open reading frame, function uncertain. The CDR3 sequence is 12 residues long. V lost 4 bases to trimming and J lost 13 bases; unmatched junction nucleotides: 6. This CDR3 reads CARSARSGRQFF. Here the CDR3 DNA reads TGTGCCAGAAGCGCCCGTAGCGGGAGACAGTTCTTC.

The chain recombines TRBV5-6 with TRBJ1-4; no clear D. There are 14 residues in the CDR3. Germline V lookup: CDR1 SGHDT, CDR2 YYEEEE. V shed 4 bases and J shed 8 bases, with 15 bases lying between them. DNA of the CDR3: TGTGCCAGCAGCCGCCAGGCGCATCGGGAAAAACTGTTTTTT. Protein sequence: CASSRQAHREKLFF. Full variable domain (rest looked up from reference TRBV5-6 and TRBJ1-4): DAGVTQSPTHLIKTRGQQVTLRCSPKSGHDTVSWYQQALGQGPQFIFQYYEEEERQRGNFPDRFSGHQFPNYSSELNVNALLLGDSALYLCASSRQAHREKLFFGSGTQLSVL.